This T cell receptor (beta chain) came from a study of cytomegalovirus exposure and HLA in healthy donors. Although they were nominally healthy when sampled, donors likely had unrecorded immune exposures. Study-wide results and caveats: A list of about 160 TCR beta chains associated with cytomegalovirus was given. TCR beta V- and J-gene trimming, according to a later analysis, was linked to a missense DCLRE1C variant. Reports state that TCR beta sequences accurately predicted most subjects' HLA-A and HLA-B alleles.

As regards this clone: Its antigen is currently unknown.

CDR1 is WNHNN, CDR2 SYGVQD, per germline (reference sequence). The CDR3 runs to 14 residues. J gave up 6 bases and V 2 bases, and 2 bases lay outside the gene matches. Primers included in the PCR were 60 Vbeta and 13 Jbeta primers. Method: immunoSEQ multiplex PCR; TCRdb's copy keeps in-frame clones and lacks some. The sample includes under 200,000 clones, over 75% seen only once; the top ten take about 14%. Material: PBMCs. This chain connects TRBV10-1 to TRBJ2-1; 9 nucleotides align to TRBD2. This TCR was recovered from a man aged 45-65 years in good health and CMV-seropositive. CDR3 in DNA: TGCGCCAGCAGTGAGCGCGGGGGGGCCAATGAGCAGTTCTTC. Amino acids: CASSERGGANEQFF.